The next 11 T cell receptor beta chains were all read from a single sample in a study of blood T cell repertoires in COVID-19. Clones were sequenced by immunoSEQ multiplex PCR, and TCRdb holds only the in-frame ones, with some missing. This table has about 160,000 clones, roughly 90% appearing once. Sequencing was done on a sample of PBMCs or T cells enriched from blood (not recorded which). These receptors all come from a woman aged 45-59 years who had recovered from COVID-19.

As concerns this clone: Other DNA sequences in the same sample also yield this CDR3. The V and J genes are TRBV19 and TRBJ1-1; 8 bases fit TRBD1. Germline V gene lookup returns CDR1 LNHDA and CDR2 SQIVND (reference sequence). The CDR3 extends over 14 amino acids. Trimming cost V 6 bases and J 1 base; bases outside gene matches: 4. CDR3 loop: CASRPQGGNTEAFF. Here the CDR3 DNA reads TGTGCCAGTAGACCACAGGGGGGGAACACTGAAGCTTTCTTT.

The CDR3 sequence: CASSLPGQVSYEQYF. The CDR3 DNA reads TGTGCCAGCAGCTTACCGGGACAGGTCTCCTACGAGCAGTACTTC. This rearrangement joins TRBV11-2 to TRBJ2-7; 8 bases map to TRBD1. This CDR3 contains 15 residues. Germline V lookup: CDR1 SGHAT, CDR2 FQNNGV. After removal of 2 bases from V and 0 bases from J, the junction contained 3 bases not matched to a gene.

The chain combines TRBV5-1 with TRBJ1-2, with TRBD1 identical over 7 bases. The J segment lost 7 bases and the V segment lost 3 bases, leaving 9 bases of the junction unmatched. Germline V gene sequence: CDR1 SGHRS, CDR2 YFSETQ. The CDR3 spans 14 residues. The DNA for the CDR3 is TGCGCCAGCAGCTCCGGGACAGACAAATTTGGCTACACCTTC. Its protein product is CASSSGTDKFGYTF.

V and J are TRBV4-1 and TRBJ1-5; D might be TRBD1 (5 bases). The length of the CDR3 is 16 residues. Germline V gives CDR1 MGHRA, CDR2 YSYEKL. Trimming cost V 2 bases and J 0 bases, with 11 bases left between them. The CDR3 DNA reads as TGCGCCAGCAGCCAAACCCCGGACAATAGCAATCAGCCCCAGCATTTT. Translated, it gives CASSQTPDNSNQPQHF.

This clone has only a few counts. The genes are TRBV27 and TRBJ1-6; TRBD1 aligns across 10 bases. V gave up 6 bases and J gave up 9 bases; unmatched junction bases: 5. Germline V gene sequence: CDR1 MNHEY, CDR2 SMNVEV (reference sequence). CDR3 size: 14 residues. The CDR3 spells CASRTTGGGSPLHF. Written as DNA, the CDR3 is TGTGCCAGCAGAACGACAGGGGGCGGTTCACCCCTCCACTTT.

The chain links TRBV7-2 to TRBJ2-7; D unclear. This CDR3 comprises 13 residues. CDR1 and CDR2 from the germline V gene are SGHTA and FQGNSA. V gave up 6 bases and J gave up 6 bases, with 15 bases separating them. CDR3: CASRLPPMREQYF. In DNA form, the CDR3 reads TGTGCCAGCAGATTACCTCCGATGCGCGAGCAGTACTTC.

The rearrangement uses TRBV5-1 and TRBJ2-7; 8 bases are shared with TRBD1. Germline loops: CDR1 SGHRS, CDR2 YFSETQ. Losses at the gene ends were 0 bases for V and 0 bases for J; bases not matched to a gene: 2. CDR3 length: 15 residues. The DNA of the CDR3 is TGCGCCAGCAGCTTGGAAGGACAGGGCTCCTACGAGCAGTACTTC. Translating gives CASSLEGQGSYEQYF.

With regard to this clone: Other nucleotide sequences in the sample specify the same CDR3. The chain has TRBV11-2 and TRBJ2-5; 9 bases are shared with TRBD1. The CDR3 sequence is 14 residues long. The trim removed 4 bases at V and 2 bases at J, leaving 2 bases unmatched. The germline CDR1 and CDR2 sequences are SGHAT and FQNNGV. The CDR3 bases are TGTGCCAGCAGCTCGACAGGGGGGCAAGAGACCCAGTACTTC. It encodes CASSSTGGQETQYF.

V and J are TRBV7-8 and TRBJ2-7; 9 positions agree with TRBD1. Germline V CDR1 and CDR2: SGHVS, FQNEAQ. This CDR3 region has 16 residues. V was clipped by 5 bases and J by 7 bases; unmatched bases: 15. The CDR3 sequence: CASSPNPNRGHGEQYF. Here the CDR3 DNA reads TGTGCCAGCAGCCCAAACCCAAACAGGGGGCATGGAGAGCAGTACTTC.

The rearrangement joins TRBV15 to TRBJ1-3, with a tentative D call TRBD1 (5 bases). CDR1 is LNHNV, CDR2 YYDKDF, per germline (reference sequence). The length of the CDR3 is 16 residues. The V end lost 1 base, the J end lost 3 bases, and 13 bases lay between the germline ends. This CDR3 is CATSRVQGRVGNTIYF. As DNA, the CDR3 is TGTGCCACCAGCAGAGTTCAGGGCCGAGTTGGAAACACCATATATTTT.

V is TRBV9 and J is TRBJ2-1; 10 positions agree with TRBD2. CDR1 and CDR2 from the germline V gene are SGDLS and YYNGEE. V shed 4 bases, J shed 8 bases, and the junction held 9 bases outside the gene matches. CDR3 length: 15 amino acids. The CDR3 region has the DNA TGTGCCAGCAGCCCCCAGCGGGGGGGCCGCGATGAGCAGTTCTTC. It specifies CASSPQRGGRDEQFF.